This T cell receptor (beta chain) was sequenced for a study of blood T cell repertoires in COVID-19. Whole-study context: Acute and convalescent COVID-19 samples came from the United States, Italy and Spain. PBMCs, B-cell-depleted T cells, or T cells were the source of the cDNA or gDNA that made up the material.

Libraries were prepared by immunoSEQ multiplex PCR; TCRdb keeps only in-frame clonotypes and omits some of them. In the table there are 80,000 to 85,000 clones, approximately 84% of which are singletons. Per the germline V gene, CDR1 is SQVTM and CDR2 is ANQGSEA. V lost 7 bases to trimming and J lost 4 bases; unmatched junction nucleotides: 9. The CDR3 extends over 13 amino acids. The chain has TRBV29-1 and TRBJ1-2; TRBD1 agrees at 7 bases. The source of this sequence is a human donor in a cohort sampled during active COVID-19. Sample: peripheral blood. CDR3 bases: TGCAGCGCCAGACAGGGCCTTTTCTATGGCTACACCTTC. The encoded protein is CSARQGLFYGYTF.